The clone carrying this TCR beta chain has only a few counts. Its cognate antigen is unknown. This sample was included in a study of identifying expanded T cells in peripheral blood. Profiling relied on immunoSEQ multiplex PCR, and the TCRdb table lists in-frame clones only, not all of them. This table holds tens of thousands of clones, approximately 85% found once. During the collection period, no donor immune events like infections were recorded. The study's findings and limits: Technical replicates showed around 1.2 changed clones; roughly two weeks roughly 16; four weeks 19. Variance in clone template counts between approximately two-week samples significantly increased with total template count across all healthy donors.

The CDR3 length is 14 residues. V lost 5 bases and J lost 4, with 14 bases in between. CDR1 and CDR2 (germline): SEHNR, FQNEAQ (reference sequence). The chain has TRBV7-9 and TRBJ1-2; unclear D gene. The sample comprised blood. The sequence derives from a person between 18 and 75 years old in good health. CDR3 loop: CASSHGKLGYGYTF. CDR3 bases: TGTGCCAGCAGCCACGGAAAGCTCGGCTATGGCTACACCTTC.